This T cell receptor (beta chain) was recovered during a study of blood T cell repertoires in COVID-19. Study details: There were acute and convalescent COVID-19 samples, and they came from the United States, Italy and Spain. Sources were T cells, B-cell-depleted T cells, or PBMCs; the material itself was cDNA or gDNA.

Germline CDR1 and CDR2: DFQATT and SNEGSKA (reference sequence). The CDR3 contains 16 residues. V lost 3 bases and J 2 bases, leaving 18 bases between the germline ends. Here immunoSEQ multiplex PCR was the method, and the copy in TCRdb shows in-frame clones only, minus some. The table has approximately 250,000 clones, under 90% seen once. The chain recombines TRBV20-1 with TRBJ2-3; maybe TRBD2 (5 bases). The sequenced material came from peripheral blood. The TCR sequence derives from a human donor in a cohort sampled during active COVID-19. The CDR3 reads CSASPPRTGYTDTQYF. The CDR3 nucleotides are TGCAGTGCTAGTCCCCCTCGGACTGGCTACACAGATACGCAGTATTTT.